The TCR beta chain described here comes from a study of T-cell memory formation after mild COVID-19. V was cut by 2 bases and J by 8 bases, with 13 bases left in between. The CDR3 totals 13 residues. CDR1 and CDR2 from the germline V gene are SGHDT and YYEEEE. This clonotype has just a few counts. The antigen is unknown. Study-level points and caveats: Memory sampled before infection contained some responding clones, suggesting cross-reactive memory joined.

TCRdb fed the 5' RACE reads into MiXCR, producing one record per CDR3 protein. The data contain about 360,000 distinct CDR3 sequences, around 14% of them singletons. The receptor was derived from a young man who had mild COVID-19 (a few samples of this study predate the infection). Cell type and time point are not known. Sequences were obtained from PBMCs or a T cell subset sorted from them (not recorded which). The V and J genes are TRBV5-6 and TRBJ1-2; no clear D. The chain's CDR3 is CASSFSGAAGYTF. CDR3 bases: TGTGCCAGCAGCTTCAGTGGAGCGGCGGGCTACACCTTC.